These T cell receptor beta chains were read from a single sample in a study of OX40 agonist ivuxolimab in advanced cancers. Repertoires were generated with immunoSEQ multiplex PCR, while TCRdb's copy carries only in-frame clones and drops some. The table shows 75,000 to 100,000 clones, with approximately 80% occurring only once. The source was CD4+ or CD8+ T cells sorted from blood, collected in a trial of the OX40 agonist ivuxolimab. These receptor sequences come from an adult with an advanced solid tumor such as melanoma, head and neck, liver or kidney cancer. Each CDR3 is given with its conserved first and last residue. Each record gives: CDR3 DNA, CDR3 protein, J gene, clone size, V gene, D gene. D genes are given only for firm matches. Some rows mark clone size as missing; the rest say once, few, many or name a class of expanded clone.

CDR3nt: TGTGCCAGCAGCCCCTCGGGACAGGGGAATCAGCCCCAGCATTTT
CDR3aa: CASSPSGQGNQPQHF
j_gene: TRBJ1-5
abundance: .
v_gene: TRBV5-6
d_gene: TRBD1

CDR3nt: TGTGCCAGCAGCCCGGGACTAGCGGGTTACAATGAGCAGTTCTTC
CDR3aa: CASSPGLAGYNEQFF
j_gene: TRBJ2-1
abundance: .
v_gene: TRBV7-3
d_gene: TRBD2

CDR3nt: TGTGCCAGCAGCCCCCCGGGACTAGGAATACCCGAGCAGTACTTC
CDR3aa: CASSPPGLGIPEQYF
j_gene: TRBJ2-7
abundance: .
v_gene: TRBV5-4
d_gene: TRBD2

CDR3nt: TGTGCCAGCAGTTACGGGACACCCGGGGCCAACGTCCTGACTTTC
CDR3aa: CASSYGTPGANVLTF
j_gene: TRBJ2-6
abundance: .
v_gene: TRBV6-6
d_gene: .

CDR3nt: TGTGCCATCAGTGAATTGGGCAGGGGGGCTACCGGGGAGCTGTTTTTT
CDR3aa: CAISELGRGATGELFF
j_gene: TRBJ2-2
abundance: .
v_gene: TRBV10-3
d_gene: .

CDR3nt: TGTGCCAGCAGCTTAGCGACTACAGAGGCTGCCCAGCCCCAGCATTTT
CDR3aa: CASSLATTEAAQPQHF
j_gene: TRBJ1-5
abundance: few
v_gene: TRBV7-9
d_gene: .

CDR3nt: TGTGCCAGCAGCTTGGCCTTCCCGGATAATTCACCCCTCCACTTT
CDR3aa: CASSLAFPDNSPLHF
j_gene: TRBJ1-6
abundance: .
v_gene: TRBV5-6
d_gene: .

CDR3nt: TGCGCCAGCAGTCGAGCTCCCTCCCCCACTGAAGCTTTCTTT
CDR3aa: CASSRAPSPTEAFF
j_gene: TRBJ1-1
abundance: .
v_gene: TRBV5-1
d_gene: .

CDR3nt: TGTGCCAGCAGCAACATCAGGGGGGCGGGCTTAACGCAGTATTTT
CDR3aa: CASSNIRGAGLTQYF
j_gene: TRBJ2-3
abundance: .
v_gene: TRBV7-8
d_gene: .

CDR3nt: TGTGCCTGGAAACAGGATAGCTCCTACAATGAGCAGTTCTTC
CDR3aa: CAWKQDSSYNEQFF
j_gene: TRBJ2-1
abundance: .
v_gene: TRBV30
d_gene: .

CDR3nt: TGCGCCAGCAGCCAAGAGGTCCCCGGGGGGCGAGTTAACTATGGCTACACCTTC
CDR3aa: CASSQEVPGGRVNYGYTF
j_gene: TRBJ1-2
abundance: .
v_gene: TRBV4-3
d_gene: .

CDR3nt: TGCGCCAGCAGCTTAGCGGGAGGAGTTGGAGAGACCCAGTACTTC
CDR3aa: CASSLAGGVGETQYF
j_gene: TRBJ2-5
abundance: once
v_gene: TRBV5-1
d_gene: TRBD2

CDR3nt: TGTGCCAGCTCACCGACTGGGAATGAGCAGTTCTTC
CDR3aa: CASSPTGNEQFF
j_gene: TRBJ2-1
abundance: once
v_gene: TRBV18
d_gene: .

CDR3nt: TGTGCCAGCACCAACGTAGCGGGAGGGCCCACCGGGGAGCTGTTTTTT
CDR3aa: CASTNVAGGPTGELFF
j_gene: TRBJ2-2
abundance: .
v_gene: TRBV7-8
d_gene: TRBD2

CDR3nt: TGTGCCAGTAGTGAGAAAGGGGGCCAGCCCCAGCATTTT
CDR3aa: CASSEKGGQPQHF
j_gene: TRBJ1-5
abundance: .
v_gene: TRBV19
d_gene: TRBD1

CDR3nt: TGTGCCACCAGCAGGGGACAGGGGGCGGCCGGGGAGCTGTTTTTT
CDR3aa: CATSRGQGAAGELFF
j_gene: TRBJ2-2
abundance: .
v_gene: TRBV15
d_gene: TRBD1

CDR3nt: TGTGCCAGCAGTGAGAGGACGGGGAACACTGAAGCTTTCTTT
CDR3aa: CASSERTGNTEAFF
j_gene: TRBJ1-1
abundance: .
v_gene: TRBV2
d_gene: .

CDR3nt: TGTGCCAGCAGCTTTTGGACTAGCGGGAGTTCCTACGAGCAGTACTTC
CDR3aa: CASSFWTSGSSYEQYF
j_gene: TRBJ2-7
abundance: .
v_gene: TRBV11-2
d_gene: TRBD2

CDR3nt: TGCGCCAGCAGCTCGGGGACTAGCGGCGTCTACGAGCAGTACTTC
CDR3aa: CASSSGTSGVYEQYF
j_gene: TRBJ2-7
abundance: once
v_gene: TRBV5-1
d_gene: TRBD2

CDR3nt: TGTGCCAGCAGCCCCCCCGGGGGAGTAGATACGCAGTATTTT
CDR3aa: CASSPPGGVDTQYF
j_gene: TRBJ2-3
abundance: .
v_gene: TRBV5-1
d_gene: .

CDR3nt: TGTGCCAGCAGTTTATCCACAGGGAGCAAGGAGACCCAGTACTTC
CDR3aa: CASSLSTGSKETQYF
j_gene: TRBJ2-5
abundance: .
v_gene: TRBV28
d_gene: .

CDR3nt: TGTGCCAGTAGTATCAGTGGGGCCACTGAAGCTTTCTTT
CDR3aa: CASSISGATEAFF
j_gene: TRBJ1-1
abundance: .
v_gene: TRBV19
d_gene: .

CDR3nt: TGTGCCAGCAGGGGGGGGAGCTCCTACGAGCAGTACTTC
CDR3aa: CASRGGSSYEQYF
j_gene: TRBJ2-7
abundance: .
v_gene: TRBV27
d_gene: TRBD2

CDR3nt: TGCGCCAGCAGCCTAGATGGACCGGGACCGGGAGTGAATGAGCAGTTCTTC
CDR3aa: CASSLDGPGPGVNEQFF
j_gene: TRBJ2-1
abundance: .
v_gene: TRBV4-1
d_gene: .

CDR3nt: TGCGCCAGCAGCCAAGGAGGGCAGGGGGCCTCTGGAAACACCATATATTTT
CDR3aa: CASSQGGQGASGNTIYF
j_gene: TRBJ1-3
abundance: .
v_gene: TRBV4-1
d_gene: TRBD1

CDR3nt: TGTGCCAGCAGCCAAGATCGTGGAGGGCCCCCAAACTACTACAATGAGCAGTTCTTC
CDR3aa: CASSQDRGGPPNYYNEQFF
j_gene: TRBJ2-1
abundance: .
v_gene: TRBV14
d_gene: .

CDR3nt: TGTGCCAGTAGTATTTTCCCCCGGAGACTAGCGGGATCCTACAATGAGCAGTTCTTC
CDR3aa: CASSIFPRRLAGSYNEQFF
j_gene: TRBJ2-1
abundance: .
v_gene: TRBV19
d_gene: TRBD2

CDR3nt: TGCGCCAGCAGCTCGGGCTACGGACAGCTGAACACTGAAGCTTTCTTT
CDR3aa: CASSSGYGQLNTEAFF
j_gene: TRBJ1-1
abundance: once
v_gene: TRBV5-1
d_gene: .

CDR3nt: TGTGCCAGCGCACCGGGGGGTTTCTACGAGCAGTACTTC
CDR3aa: CASAPGGFYEQYF
j_gene: TRBJ2-7
abundance: .
v_gene: TRBV19
d_gene: TRBD2

CDR3nt: TGTGCCAGCAGTTGGGACAGCTCCTACGAGCAGTACTTC
CDR3aa: CASSWDSSYEQYF
j_gene: TRBJ2-7
abundance: few
v_gene: TRBV27
d_gene: TRBD1